This is a list of T cell receptor beta chains from one sample in a study of Tregs in tolerant kidney transplant recipients. These receptors have no known antigen. Produced via immunoSEQ multiplex PCR; TCRdb's table is partial and in-frame only. Of 6,500 to 10,000 clones listed, about half are singletons. Sequenced input: CD4+ T cells from blood cultured with allogeneic cells. The receptors were gathered from a human donor in good health. The CDR3 runs from the conserved cysteine through the conserved F or W. D genes are given only for firm matches. Expanded clones get a size class; other rows say once, few or many, or leave the size out.

>NA|TRBJ1-1|TRBV19|few
CASTTDTEAFF
TGTGCCAGTACGACAGACACTGAAGCTTTCTTT
>NA|TRBJ1-2|TRBV6-6|few
CASSYVRGYGYTF
TGTGCCAGCAGTTACGTAAGGGGCTATGGCTACACCTTC
>TRBD1|TRBJ1-1|TRBV11-2|few
CASSQQGGLNTEAFF
TGTGCCAGCAGCCAACAGGGGGGGTTGAACACTGAAGCTTTCTTT
>NA|TRBJ1-1|TRBV20-1|few
CSVQKPGGAFF
TGCAGTGTTCAGAAACCAGGTGGAGCTTTCTTT
>TRBD1|TRBJ1-2|TRBV6-6|NA
CASGRGLSYTF
TGTGCCAGCGGGAGGGGGCTTAGCTACACCTTC
>NA|TRBJ1-2|TRBV18|medium-sized
CASQKAEGRSGYTF
TGTGCCAGTCAAAAGGCGGAGGGAAGGTCTGGCTACACCTTC
>TRBD1|TRBJ1-3|TRBV5-6|once
CASSGPMHRGYAGNTIYF
TGTGCCAGCAGCGGACCGATGCACAGGGGTTACGCTGGAAACACCATATATTTT
>TRBD1|TRBJ2-3|TRBV7-3|few
CASSFTRGQGTDTQYF
TGTGCCAGCAGCTTTACCAGGGGGCAAGGCACAGATACGCAGTATTTT
>NA|TRBJ2-7|TRBV7-3|NA
CASSLDGGLQQYF
TGTGCCAGCAGCTTAGATGGTGGCTTGCAGCAGTACTTC
>TRBD2|TRBJ2-7|TRBV14|NA
CASSPREAGYRSYEQYF
TGTGCCAGCAGCCCACGAGAAGCGGGATACCGCTCCTACGAGCAGTACTTC
>NA|TRBJ1-1|TRBV19|medium-sized
CASKRGLNTEAFF
TGTGCCAGTAAGCGGGGGCTAAACACTGAAGCTTTCTTT
>TRBD1|TRBJ2-5|TRBV7-2|NA
CASSSRPQGNTLTQYF
TGTGCCAGCAGCTCCCGACCACAGGGGAATACGTTGACCCAGTACTTC
>NA|TRBJ1-2|TRBV9|medium-sized
CASSGDRATYGYTF
TGTGCCAGCAGCGGGGACCGGGCTACCTATGGCTACACCTTC